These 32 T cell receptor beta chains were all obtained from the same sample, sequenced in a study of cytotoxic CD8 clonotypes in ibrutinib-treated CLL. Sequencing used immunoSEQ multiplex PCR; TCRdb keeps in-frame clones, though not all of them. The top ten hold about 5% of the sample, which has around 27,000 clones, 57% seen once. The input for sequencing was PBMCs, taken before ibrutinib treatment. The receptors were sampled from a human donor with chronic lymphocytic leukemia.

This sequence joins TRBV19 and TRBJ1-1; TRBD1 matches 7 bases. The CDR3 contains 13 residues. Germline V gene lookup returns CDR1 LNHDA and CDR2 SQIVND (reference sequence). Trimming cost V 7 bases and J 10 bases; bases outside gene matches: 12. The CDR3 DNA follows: TGTGCCAGTAAGACCGACAGGGAAATTCGAGCTTTCTTT. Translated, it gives CASKTDREIRAFF. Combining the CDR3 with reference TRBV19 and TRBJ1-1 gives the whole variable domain DGGITQSPKYLFRKEGQNVTLSCEQNLNHDAMYWYRQDPGQGLRLIYYSQIVNDFQKGDIAEGYSVSREKKESFPLTVTSAQKNPTAFYLCASKTDREIRAFFGQGTRLTVV.

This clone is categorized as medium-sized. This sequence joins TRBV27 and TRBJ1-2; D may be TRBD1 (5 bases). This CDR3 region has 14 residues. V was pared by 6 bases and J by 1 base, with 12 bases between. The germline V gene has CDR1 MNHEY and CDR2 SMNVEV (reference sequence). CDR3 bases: TGTGCCAGCAGGGCGGGGGGACTTAACTATGGCTACACCTTC. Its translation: CASRAGGLNYGYTF.

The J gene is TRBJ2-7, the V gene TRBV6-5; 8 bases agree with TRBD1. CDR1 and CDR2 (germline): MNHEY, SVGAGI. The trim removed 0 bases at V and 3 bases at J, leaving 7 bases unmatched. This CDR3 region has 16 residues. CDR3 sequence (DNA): TGTGCCAGCAGTTACTCGTACGGGACAGGACTCTACGAGCAGTACTTC. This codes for CASSYSYGTGLYEQYF.

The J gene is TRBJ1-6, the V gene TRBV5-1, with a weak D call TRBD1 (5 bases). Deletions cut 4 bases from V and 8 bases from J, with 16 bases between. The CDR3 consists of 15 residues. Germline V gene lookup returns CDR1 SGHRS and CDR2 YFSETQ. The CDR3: CASSLARVGDSPLHF. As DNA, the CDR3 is TGCGCCAGCAGCCTGGCCAGGGTCGGGGATTCACCCCTCCACTTT.

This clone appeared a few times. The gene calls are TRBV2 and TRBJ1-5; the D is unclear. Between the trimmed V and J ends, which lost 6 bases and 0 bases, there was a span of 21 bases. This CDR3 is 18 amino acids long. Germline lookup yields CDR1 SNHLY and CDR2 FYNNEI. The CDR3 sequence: CASSELLADLISNQPQHF. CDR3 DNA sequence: TGTGCCAGCAGCGAGCTATTGGCAGACCTGATTAGCAATCAGCCCCAGCATTTT. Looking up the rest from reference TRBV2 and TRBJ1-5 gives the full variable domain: EPEVTQTPSHQVTQMGQEVILRCVPISNHLYFYWYRQILGQKVEFLVSFYNNEISEKSEIFDDQFSVERPDGSNFTLKIRSTKLEDSAMYFCASSELLADLISNQPQHFGDGTRLSIL.

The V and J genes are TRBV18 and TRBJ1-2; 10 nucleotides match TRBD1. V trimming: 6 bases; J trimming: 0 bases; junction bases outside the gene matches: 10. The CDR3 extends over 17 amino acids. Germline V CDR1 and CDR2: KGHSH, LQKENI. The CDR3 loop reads CASSPTRTGGPNYGYTF. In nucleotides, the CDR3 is TGTGCCAGCTCTCCCACCAGGACAGGGGGACCTAACTATGGCTACACCTTC.

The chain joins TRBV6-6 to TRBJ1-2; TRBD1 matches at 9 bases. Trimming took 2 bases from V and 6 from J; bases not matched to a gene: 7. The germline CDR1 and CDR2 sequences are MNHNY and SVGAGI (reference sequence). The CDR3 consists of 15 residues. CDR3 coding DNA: TGTGCCAGCAGTTACGGGATAACAGGGGGCGATGGCTACACCTTC. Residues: CASSYGITGGDGYTF.

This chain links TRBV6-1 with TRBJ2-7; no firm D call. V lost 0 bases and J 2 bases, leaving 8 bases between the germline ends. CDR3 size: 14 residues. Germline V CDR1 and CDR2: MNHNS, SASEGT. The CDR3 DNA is TGTGCCAGCAGTGAAGCGGGCAGAACCTACGAGCAGTACTTC. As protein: CASSEAGRTYEQYF.

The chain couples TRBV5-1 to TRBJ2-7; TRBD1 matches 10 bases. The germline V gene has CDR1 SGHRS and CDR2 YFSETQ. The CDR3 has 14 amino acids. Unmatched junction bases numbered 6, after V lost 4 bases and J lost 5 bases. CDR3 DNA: TGCGCCAGCAGCCGCTCCGGGACAGGGGACGAGCAGTACTTC. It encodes CASSRSGTGDEQYF. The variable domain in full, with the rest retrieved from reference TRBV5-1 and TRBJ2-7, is KAGVTQTPRYLIKTRGQQVTLSCSPISGHRSVSWYQQTPGQGLQFLFEYFSETQRNKGNFPGRFSGRQFSNSRSEMNVSTLELGDSALYLCASSRSGTGDEQYFGPGTRLTVT.

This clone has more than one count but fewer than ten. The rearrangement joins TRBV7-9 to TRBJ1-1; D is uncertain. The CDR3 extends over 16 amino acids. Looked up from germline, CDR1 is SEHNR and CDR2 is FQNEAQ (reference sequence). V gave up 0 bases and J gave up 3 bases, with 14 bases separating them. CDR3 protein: CASSLARGDGDTEAFF. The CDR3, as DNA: TGTGCCAGCAGCTTAGCGCGTGGGGATGGTGACACTGAAGCTTTCTTT.

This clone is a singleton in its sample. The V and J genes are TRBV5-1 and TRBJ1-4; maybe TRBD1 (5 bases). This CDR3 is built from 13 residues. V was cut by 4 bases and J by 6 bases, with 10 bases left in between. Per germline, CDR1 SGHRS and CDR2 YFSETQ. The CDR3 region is CASSGAGDEKLFF. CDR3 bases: TGCGCCAGCAGCGGGGCTGGAGATGAAAAACTGTTTTTT.

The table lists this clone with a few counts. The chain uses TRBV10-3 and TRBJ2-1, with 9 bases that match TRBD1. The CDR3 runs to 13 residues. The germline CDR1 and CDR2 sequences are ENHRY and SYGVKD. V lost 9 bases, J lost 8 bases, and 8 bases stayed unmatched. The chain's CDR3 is CAIRTGVGDEQFF. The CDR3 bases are TGTGCCATTCGGACAGGGGTAGGCGATGAGCAGTTCTTC.

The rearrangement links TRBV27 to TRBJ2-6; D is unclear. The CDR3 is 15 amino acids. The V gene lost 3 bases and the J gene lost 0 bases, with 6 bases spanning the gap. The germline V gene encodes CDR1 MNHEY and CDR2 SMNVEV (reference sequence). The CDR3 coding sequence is TGTGCCAGCAGTTTCGGAGCCTCTGGGGCCAACGTCCTGACTTTC. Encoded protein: CASSFGASGANVLTF.

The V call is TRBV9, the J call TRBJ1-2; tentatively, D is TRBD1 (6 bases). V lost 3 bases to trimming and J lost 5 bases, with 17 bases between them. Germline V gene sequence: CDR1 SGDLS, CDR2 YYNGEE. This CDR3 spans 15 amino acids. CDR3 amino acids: CASSARMVQGYGYTF. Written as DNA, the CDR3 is TGTGCCAGCAGCGCCCGGATGGTCCAGGGGTATGGCTACACCTTC.

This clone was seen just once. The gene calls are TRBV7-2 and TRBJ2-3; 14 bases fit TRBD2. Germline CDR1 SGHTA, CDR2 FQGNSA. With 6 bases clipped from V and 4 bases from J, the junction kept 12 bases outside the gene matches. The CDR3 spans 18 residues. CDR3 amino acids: CASRIPGLAGEGADTQYF. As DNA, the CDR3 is TGTGCCAGCAGAATCCCGGGACTAGCGGGAGAGGGGGCAGATACGCAGTATTTT.

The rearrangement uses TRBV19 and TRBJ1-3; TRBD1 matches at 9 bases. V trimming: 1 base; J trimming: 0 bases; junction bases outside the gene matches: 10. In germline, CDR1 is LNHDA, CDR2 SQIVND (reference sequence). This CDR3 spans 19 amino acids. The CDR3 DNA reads TGTGCCAGTAGTATAGGGGGACAGGGCCGGCCCGGCTCTGGAAACACCATATATTTT. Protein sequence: CASSIGGQGRPGSGNTIYF.

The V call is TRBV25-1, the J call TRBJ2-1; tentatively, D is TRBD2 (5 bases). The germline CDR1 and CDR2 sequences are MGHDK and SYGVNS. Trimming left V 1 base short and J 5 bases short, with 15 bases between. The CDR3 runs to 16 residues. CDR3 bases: TGTGCCAGCAGTGAATTAGGTGTGCTAGCCCACAATGAGCAGTTCTTC. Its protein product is CASSELGVLAHNEQFF.

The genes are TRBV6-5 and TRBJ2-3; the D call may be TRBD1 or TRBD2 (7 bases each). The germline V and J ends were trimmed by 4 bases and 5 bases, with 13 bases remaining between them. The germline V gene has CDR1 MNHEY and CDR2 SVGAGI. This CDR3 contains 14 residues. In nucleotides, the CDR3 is TGTGCCAGCAGTTCAGGGGGGGCCCTAGATACGCAGTATTTT. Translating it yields CASSSGGALDTQYF.

The CDR3 DNA follows: TGTGCCAGCAGTTCTAGCGGGGAAGAGACCCAGTACTTC. Its protein product is CASSSSGEETQYF. The rearrangement links TRBV28 to TRBJ2-5, with 9 bases matching TRBD2. Germline V lookup: CDR1 MDHEN, CDR2 SYDVKM. The CDR3 extends over 13 amino acids. With 4 bases clipped from V and 3 bases from J, the junction kept 0 bases outside the gene matches.

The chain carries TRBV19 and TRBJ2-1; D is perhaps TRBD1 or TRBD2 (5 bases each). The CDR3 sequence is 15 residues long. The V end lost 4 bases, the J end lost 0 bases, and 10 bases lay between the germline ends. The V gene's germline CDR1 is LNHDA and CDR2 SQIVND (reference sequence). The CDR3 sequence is CASSKRGPSYNEQFF. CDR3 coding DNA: TGTGCCAGTAGTAAAAGGGGACCCTCCTACAATGAGCAGTTCTTC.

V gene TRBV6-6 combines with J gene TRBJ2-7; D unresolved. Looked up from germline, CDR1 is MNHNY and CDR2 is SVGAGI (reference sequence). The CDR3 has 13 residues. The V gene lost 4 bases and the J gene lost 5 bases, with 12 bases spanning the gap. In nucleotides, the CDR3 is TGTGCCAGCAGTTTACTAAACTTCGACGAGCAGTACTTC. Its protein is CASSLLNFDEQYF.

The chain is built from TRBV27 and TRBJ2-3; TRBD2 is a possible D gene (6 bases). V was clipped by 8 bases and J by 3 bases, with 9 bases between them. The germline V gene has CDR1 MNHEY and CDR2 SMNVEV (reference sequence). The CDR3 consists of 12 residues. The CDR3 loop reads CASGGMTDTQYF. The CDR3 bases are TGTGCCAGCGGCGGGATGACAGATACGCAGTATTTT.

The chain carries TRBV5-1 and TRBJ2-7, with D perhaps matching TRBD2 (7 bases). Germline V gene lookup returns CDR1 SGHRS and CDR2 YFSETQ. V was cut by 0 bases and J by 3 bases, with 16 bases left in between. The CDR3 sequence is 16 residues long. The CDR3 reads CASSLALGGGRYEQYF. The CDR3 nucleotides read TGCGCCAGCAGCTTGGCCCTTGGCGGGGGCCGCTACGAGCAGTACTTC.

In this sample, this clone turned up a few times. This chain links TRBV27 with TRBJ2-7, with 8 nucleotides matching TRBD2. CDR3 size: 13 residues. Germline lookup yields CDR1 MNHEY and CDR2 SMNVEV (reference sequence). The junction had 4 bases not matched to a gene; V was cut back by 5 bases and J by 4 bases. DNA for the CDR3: TGTGCCAGCAGTAGGGGCGGGGGGTACGAGCAGTACTTC. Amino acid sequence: CASSRGGGYEQYF.

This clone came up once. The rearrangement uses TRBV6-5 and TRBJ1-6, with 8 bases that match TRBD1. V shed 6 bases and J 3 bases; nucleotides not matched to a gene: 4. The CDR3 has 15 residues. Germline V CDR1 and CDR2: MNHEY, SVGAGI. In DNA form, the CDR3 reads TGTGCCAGCAGCCGGACAGGGTACTATAATTCACCCCTCCACTTT. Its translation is CASSRTGYYNSPLHF.

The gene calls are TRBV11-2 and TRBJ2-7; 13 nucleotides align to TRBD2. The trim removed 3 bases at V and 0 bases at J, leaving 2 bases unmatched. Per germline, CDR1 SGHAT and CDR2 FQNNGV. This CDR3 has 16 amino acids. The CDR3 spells CASSLGLAGSSYEQYF. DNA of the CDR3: TGTGCCAGCAGCTTGGGACTAGCGGGGAGCTCCTACGAGCAGTACTTC.

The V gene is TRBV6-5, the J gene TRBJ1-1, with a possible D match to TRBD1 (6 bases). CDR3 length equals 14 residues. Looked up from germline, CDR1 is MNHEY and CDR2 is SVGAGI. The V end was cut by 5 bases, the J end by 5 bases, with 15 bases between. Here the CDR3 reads CASSPLDSLTEAFF. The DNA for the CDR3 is TGTGCCAGCAGTCCCCTGGACAGCTTAACTGAAGCTTTCTTT.

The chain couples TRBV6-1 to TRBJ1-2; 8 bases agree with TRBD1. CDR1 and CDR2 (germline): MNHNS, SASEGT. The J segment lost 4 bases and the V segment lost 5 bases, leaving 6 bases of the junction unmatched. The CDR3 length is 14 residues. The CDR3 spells CASSWTGLSYGYTF. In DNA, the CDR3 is TGTGCCAGCAGTTGGACAGGGCTCTCCTATGGCTACACCTTC.

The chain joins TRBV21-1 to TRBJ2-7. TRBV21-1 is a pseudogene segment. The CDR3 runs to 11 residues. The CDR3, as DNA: TGTGCCAGCGCACGTGGGGGAGAGCAGTACTTC. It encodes CASARGGEQYF.

CDR3 protein: CASSRSTRQFF. Here the CDR3 DNA reads TGTGCCAGCAGCCGTAGTACGAGGCAGTTCTTC. V and J are TRBV6-1 and TRBJ2-1, with no clear D. CDR1 is MNHNS, CDR2 SASEGT, per germline. V lost 6 bases, J lost 12 bases, and 12 bases lay in between. This CDR3 is built from 11 residues.

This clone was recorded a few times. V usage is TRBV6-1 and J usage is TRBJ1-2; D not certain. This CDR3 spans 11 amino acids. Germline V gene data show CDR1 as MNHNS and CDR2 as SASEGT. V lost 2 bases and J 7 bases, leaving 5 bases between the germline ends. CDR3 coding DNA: TGTGCCAGCAGTGAACCCCTTGGCTACACCTTC. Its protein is CASSEPLGYTF.

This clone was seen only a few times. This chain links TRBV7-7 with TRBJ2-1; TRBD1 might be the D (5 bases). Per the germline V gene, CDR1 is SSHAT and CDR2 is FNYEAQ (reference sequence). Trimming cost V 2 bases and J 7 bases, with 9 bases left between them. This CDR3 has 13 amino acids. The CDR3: CASSLQGGNEQFF. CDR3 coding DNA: TGTGCCAGCAGCTTACAGGGCGGAAATGAGCAGTTCTTC.